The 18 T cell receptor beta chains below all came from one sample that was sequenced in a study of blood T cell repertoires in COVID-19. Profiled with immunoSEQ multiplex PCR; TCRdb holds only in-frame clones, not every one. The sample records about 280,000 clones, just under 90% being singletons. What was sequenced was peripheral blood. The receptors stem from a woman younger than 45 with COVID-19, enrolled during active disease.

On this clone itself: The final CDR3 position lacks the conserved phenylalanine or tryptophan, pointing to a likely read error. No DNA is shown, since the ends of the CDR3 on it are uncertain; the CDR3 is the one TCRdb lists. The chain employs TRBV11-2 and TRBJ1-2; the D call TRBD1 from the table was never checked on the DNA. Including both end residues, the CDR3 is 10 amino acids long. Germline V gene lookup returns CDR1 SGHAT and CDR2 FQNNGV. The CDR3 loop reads CASSLYRGPP.

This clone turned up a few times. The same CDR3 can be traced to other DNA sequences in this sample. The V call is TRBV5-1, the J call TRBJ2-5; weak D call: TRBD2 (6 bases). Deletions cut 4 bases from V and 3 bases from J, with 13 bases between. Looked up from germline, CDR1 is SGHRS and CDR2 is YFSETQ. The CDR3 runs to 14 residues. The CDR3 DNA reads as TGCGCCAGCAGCCCCTTGACGGGGGAAGAGACCCAGTACTTC. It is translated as CASSPLTGEETQYF.

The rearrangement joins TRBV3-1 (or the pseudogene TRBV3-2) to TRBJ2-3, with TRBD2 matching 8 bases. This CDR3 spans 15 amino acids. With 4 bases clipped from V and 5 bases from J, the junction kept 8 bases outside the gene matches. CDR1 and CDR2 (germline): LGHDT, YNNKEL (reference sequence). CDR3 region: CASSRAGGLEDTQYF. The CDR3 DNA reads TGTGCCAGCAGCCGCGCGGGGGGTCTGGAAGATACGCAGTATTTT.

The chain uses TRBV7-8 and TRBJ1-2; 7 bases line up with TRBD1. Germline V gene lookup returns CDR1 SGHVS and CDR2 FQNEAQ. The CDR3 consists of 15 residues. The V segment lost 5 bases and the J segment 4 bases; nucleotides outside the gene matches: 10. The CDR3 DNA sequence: TGTGCCAGCAGCATCGGGACAGCATTTAGCTATGGCTACACCTTC. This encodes CASSIGTAFSYGYTF.

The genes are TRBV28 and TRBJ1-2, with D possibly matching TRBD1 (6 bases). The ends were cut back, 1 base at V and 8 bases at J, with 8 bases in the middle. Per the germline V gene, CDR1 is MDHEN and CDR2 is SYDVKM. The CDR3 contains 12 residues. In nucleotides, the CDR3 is TGTGCCAGCAGTTTATACAGGGTAGGCTACACCTTC. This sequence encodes CASSLYRVGYTF.

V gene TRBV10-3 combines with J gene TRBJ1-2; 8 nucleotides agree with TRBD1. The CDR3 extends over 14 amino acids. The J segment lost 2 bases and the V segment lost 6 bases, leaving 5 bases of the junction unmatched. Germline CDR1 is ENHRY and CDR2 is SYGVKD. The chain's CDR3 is CAISSTGVNYGYTF. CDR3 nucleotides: TGTGCCATCAGCTCGACAGGGGTCAACTATGGCTACACCTTC.

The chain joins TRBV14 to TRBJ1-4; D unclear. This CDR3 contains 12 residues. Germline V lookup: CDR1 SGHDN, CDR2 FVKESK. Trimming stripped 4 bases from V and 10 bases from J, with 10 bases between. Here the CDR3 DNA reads TGTGCCAGCAGCCTACGGAGCACAAAACTGTTTTTT. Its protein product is CASSLRSTKLFF.

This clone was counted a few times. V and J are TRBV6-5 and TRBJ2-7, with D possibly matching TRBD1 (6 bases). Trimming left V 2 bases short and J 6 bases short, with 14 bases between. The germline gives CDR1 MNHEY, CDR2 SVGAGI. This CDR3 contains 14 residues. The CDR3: CASSYTSGQIEQYF. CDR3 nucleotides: TGTGCCAGCAGTTACACATCTGGACAGATCGAGCAGTACTTC.

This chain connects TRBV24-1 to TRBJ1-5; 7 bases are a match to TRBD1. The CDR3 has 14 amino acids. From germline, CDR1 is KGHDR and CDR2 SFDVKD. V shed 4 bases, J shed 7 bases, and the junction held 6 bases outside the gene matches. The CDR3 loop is CATSDSQGWQPQHF. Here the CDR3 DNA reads TGTGCCACCAGTGACTCACAGGGGTGGCAGCCCCAGCATTTT.

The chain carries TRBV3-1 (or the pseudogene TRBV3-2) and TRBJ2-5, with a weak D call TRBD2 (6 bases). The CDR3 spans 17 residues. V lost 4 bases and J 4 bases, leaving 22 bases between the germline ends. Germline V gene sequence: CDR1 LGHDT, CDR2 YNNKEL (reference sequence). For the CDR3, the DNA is TGTGCCAGCAGCCCCGGTGTAAGATCGGGGGTAGGAGAGACCCAGTACTTC. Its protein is CASSPGVRSGVGETQYF.

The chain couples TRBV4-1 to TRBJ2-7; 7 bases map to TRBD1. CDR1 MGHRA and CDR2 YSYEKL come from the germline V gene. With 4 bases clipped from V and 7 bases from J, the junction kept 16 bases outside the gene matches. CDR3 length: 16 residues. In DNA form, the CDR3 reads TGCGCCAGCAGCCGCCTCTTGAGGGGGCTGGGTATGGAGCAGTACTTC. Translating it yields CASSRLLRGLGMEQYF.

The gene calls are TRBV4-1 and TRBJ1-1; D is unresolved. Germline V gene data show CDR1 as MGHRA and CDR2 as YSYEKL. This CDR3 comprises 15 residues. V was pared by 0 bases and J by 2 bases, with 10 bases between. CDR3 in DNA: TGCGCCAGCAGCCAAGATTCTATAATTAACACTGAAGCTTTCTTT. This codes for CASSQDSIINTEAFF.

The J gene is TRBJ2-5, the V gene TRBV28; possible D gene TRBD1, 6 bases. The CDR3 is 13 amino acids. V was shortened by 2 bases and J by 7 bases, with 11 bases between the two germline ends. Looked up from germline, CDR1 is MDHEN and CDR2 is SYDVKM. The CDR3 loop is CASSLGDIATQYF. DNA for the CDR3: TGTGCCAGCAGTTTAGGGGACATCGCGACCCAGTACTTC.

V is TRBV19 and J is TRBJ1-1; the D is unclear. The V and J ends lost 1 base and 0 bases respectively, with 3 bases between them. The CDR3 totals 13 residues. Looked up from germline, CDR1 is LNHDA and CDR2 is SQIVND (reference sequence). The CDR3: CASSIGMNTEAFF. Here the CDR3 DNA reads TGTGCCAGTAGTATAGGTATGAACACTGAAGCTTTCTTT.

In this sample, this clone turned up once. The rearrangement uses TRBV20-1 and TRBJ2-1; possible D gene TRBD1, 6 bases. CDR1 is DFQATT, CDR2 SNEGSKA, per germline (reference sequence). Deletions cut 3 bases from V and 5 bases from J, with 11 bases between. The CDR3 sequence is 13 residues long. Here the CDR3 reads CSASQGFNNEQFF. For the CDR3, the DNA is TGCAGTGCTAGTCAGGGGTTCAACAATGAGCAGTTCTTC.

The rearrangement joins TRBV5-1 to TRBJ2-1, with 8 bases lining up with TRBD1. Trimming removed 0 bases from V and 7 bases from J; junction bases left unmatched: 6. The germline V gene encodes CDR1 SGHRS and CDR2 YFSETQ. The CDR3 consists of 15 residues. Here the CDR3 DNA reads TGCGCCAGCAGCTTGGGGACAGGGAGGTTGAATGAGCAGTTCTTC. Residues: CASSLGTGRLNEQFF.

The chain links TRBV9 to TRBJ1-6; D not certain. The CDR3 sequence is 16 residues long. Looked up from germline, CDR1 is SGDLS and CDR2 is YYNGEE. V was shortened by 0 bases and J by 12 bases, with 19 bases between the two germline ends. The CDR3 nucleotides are TGTGCCAGCAGCGTAGGATCAAGAGGGCCGGGTGGACCCCTCCACTTT. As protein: CASSVGSRGPGGPLHF.

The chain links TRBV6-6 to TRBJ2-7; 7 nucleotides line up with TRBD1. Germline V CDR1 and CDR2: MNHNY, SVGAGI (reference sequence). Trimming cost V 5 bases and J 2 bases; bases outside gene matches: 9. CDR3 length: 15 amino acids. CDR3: CASSLEPGTAYEQYF. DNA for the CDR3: TGTGCCAGCAGTCTCGAACCCGGGACAGCCTACGAGCAGTACTTC.